Each of the 27 T cell receptor beta chains below was sequenced from the same sample in a study of blood T cell repertoires in COVID-19. Sequenced by immunoSEQ multiplex PCR; TCRdb stores in-frame clones only, minus some. The repertoire includes roughly 47,000 clones, around 82% of them detected once, and more than 4% sits in the top ten. Material for sequencing was peripheral blood. All receptors come from a woman in her seventies with acute or convalescent COVID-19.

The rearrangement joins TRBV7-6 to TRBJ1-1; TRBD1 matches at 7 bases. V lost 1 base and J lost 5; bases outside the gene matches: 4. From germline, CDR1 is SGHVS and CDR2 FNYEAQ. The CDR3 loop spans 14 amino acids. The CDR3 spells CASSLEPGGTEAFF. The CDR3 coding sequence is TGTGCCAGCAGCTTAGAGCCAGGGGGAACTGAAGCTTTCTTT.

This chain joins TRBV7-3 and TRBJ2-1; 14 bases line up with TRBD2. The trim removed 5 bases at V and 13 bases at J, leaving 7 bases unmatched. This CDR3 has 14 amino acids. Germline values: CDR1 SGHTA, CDR2 FQGTGA. The CDR3 DNA follows: TGTGCCAGCAGCCGACTAGGGACTAGCGGGAGACAGTTCTTC. Translated: CASSRLGTSGRQFF.

The chain couples TRBV6-5 to TRBJ2-2, with 9 bases matching TRBD1. CDR1 and CDR2 (germline): MNHEY, SVGAGI. V shed 5 bases, J shed 6 bases, and the junction held 7 bases outside the gene matches. The CDR3 length is 15 residues. The CDR3 nucleotides read TGTGCCAGCAGTCACAGGGGGCGGAATTCCGGGGAGCTGTTTTTT. Its protein is CASSHRGRNSGELFF.

This clone was recorded only once. V is TRBV18 and J is TRBJ1-5; the D gene is possibly TRBD1 (5 bases). Germline V gene data show CDR1 as KGHSH and CDR2 as LQKENI. V lost 2 bases and J lost 7, with 18 bases in between. The CDR3 extends over 16 amino acids. The CDR3 protein is CASSPAGLSEGQPQHF. In DNA form, the CDR3 reads TGTGCCAGCTCACCAGCGGGACTCTCCGAAGGGCAGCCCCAGCATTTT. The whole variable domain, remainder taken from reference TRBV18 and TRBJ1-5, is NAGVMQNPRHLVRRRGQEARLRCSPMKGHSHVYWYRQLPEEGLKFMVYLQKENIIDESGMPKERFSAEFPKEGPSILRIQQVVRGDSAAYFCASSPAGLSEGQPQHFGDGTRLSIL.

This clone was seen only once. The rearrangement joins TRBV18 to TRBJ2-3; possibly TRBD2 for D (5 bases). Trimming removed 3 bases at V and 3 bases at J, with 13 bases between. From germline, CDR1 is KGHSH and CDR2 LQKENI. The CDR3 spans 15 residues. The DNA for the CDR3 is TGTGCCAGCTCACCCCGAGGGAGCCGGACAGATACGCAGTATTTT. It specifies CASSPRGSRTDTQYF.

The chain recombines TRBV25-1 with TRBJ1-1, with a possible D match to TRBD1 (5 bases). CDR3 length: 15 residues. Between the trimmed V and J ends, which lost 3 bases and 0 bases, there was a span of 11 bases. Germline V lookup: CDR1 MGHDK, CDR2 SYGVNS. The CDR3 reads CASSETTALNTEAFF. CDR3 DNA sequence: TGTGCCAGCAGTGAGACGACAGCCTTGAACACTGAAGCTTTCTTT.

CDR3 sequence (DNA): TGTGCCAGCAGCTTCGTTGCAGATACGCAGTATTTT. Translated, it gives CASSFVADTQYF. J is TRBJ2-3 and V is TRBV7-9; D remains unclear. This CDR3 contains 12 residues. CDR1 is SEHNR and CDR2 is FQNEAQ in the germline V gene (reference sequence). Trimming shortened V by 3 bases and J by 4 bases, and 5 bases separated the two germline ends.

This chain uses TRBV10-2 with TRBJ2-3; the D gene is possibly TRBD2 (7 bases). The CDR3 runs to 15 residues. V was pared by 9 bases and J by 4 bases, with 20 bases between. Germline assignment: CDR1 WSHSY and CDR2 SAAADI. CDR3 in amino acids: CASRGGAWLADTQYF. The CDR3 coding sequence is TGCGCCAGTCGAGGGGGGGCCTGGCTTGCAGATACGCAGTATTTT.

This clone was picked up a small number of times. This chain links TRBV7-3 with TRBJ2-3; possibly TRBD1 for D (6 bases). CDR3 length equals 14 residues. Trimming removed 5 bases from V and 3 bases from J, with 12 bases in between. Germline V gene lookup returns CDR1 SGHTA and CDR2 FQGTGA. CDR3 in DNA: TGTGCCAGCAGCACGATTGGACAGACAGATACGCAGTATTTT. Its protein is CASSTIGQTDTQYF.

This rearrangement joins TRBV30 to TRBJ1-5; 7 nucleotides match TRBD1. Trimming cost V 5 bases and J 2 bases; bases outside gene matches: 6. Germline V gene data show CDR1 as GTSNPN and CDR2 as SVGIG (reference sequence). This CDR3 contains 14 residues. The CDR3 DNA reads TGTGCCTGGGACAGTGGACAGGGCAATCAGCCCCAGCATTTT. This codes for CAWDSGQGNQPQHF.

The chain couples TRBV18 to TRBJ1-1; D possibly corresponds to TRBD1 (6 bases). Deletions cut 4 bases from V and 6 bases from J, with 15 bases between. Germline-derived CDR1 and CDR2 are KGHSH and LQKENI. The CDR3 sequence is 14 residues long. The CDR3 here is CASSLDQGGPEAFF. CDR3 DNA: TGTGCCAGCTCACTGGACCAAGGGGGACCTGAAGCTTTCTTT.

The CDR3 reads CASSLFGLAGPYEQYF. CDR3 coding DNA: TGTGCCAGCAGTTTATTCGGACTAGCGGGACCCTACGAGCAGTACTTC. V gene TRBV28 combines with J gene TRBJ2-7; TRBD2 aligns across 12 bases. The CDR3 has 16 residues. Germline assignment: CDR1 MDHEN and CDR2 SYDVKM. V dropped 1 base and J dropped 2; count of bases not matched to a gene: 3.

V is TRBV7-5 and J is TRBJ1-1; TRBD1, as called in the table, went unchecked against the DNA. TRBV7-5 is shown as a pseudogene. CDR3 length: 18 amino acids. The CDR3 spells CARSLDYRVDGPNTEAFF. The CDR3, as DNA: TGTGCCAGAAGCTTAGACTACAGGGTAGACGGACCGAACACTGAAGCTTTCTTT.

The chain joins TRBV19 to TRBJ1-4; 7 bases line up with TRBD1. Looked up from germline, CDR1 is LNHDA and CDR2 is SQIVND (reference sequence). With 7 bases clipped from V and 8 bases from J, the junction kept 13 bases outside the gene matches. CDR3 size: 15 residues. The CDR3 here is CASKIRGQGGEKLFF. The CDR3 DNA reads as TGTGCCAGTAAAATAAGGGGGCAGGGTGGCGAAAAACTGTTTTTT.

For the CDR3, the DNA is TGTGCCAGCAGTTTACCCCCTACTCCGGGACTAGCGGGAGGGCCGAGCTACGAGCAGTACTTC. This sequence encodes CASSLPPTPGLAGGPSYEQYF. This rearrangement joins TRBV28 to TRBJ2-7; 16 bases are shared with TRBD2. Losses at the gene ends were 2 bases for V and 3 bases for J; bases not matched to a gene: 16. Germline V gene sequence: CDR1 MDHEN, CDR2 SYDVKM. CDR3 length: 21 amino acids.

The V and J genes are TRBV2 and TRBJ1-5, with D maybe TRBD1 (6 bases). The germline V gene encodes CDR1 SNHLY and CDR2 FYNNEI. The CDR3 consists of 15 residues. Trimming removed 6 bases from V and 0 bases from J, with 12 bases in between. DNA of the CDR3: TGTGCCAGCAGGCGGACAGACTATAGCAATCAGCCCCAGCATTTT. Amino acid sequence: CASRRTDYSNQPQHF.

The chain couples TRBV14 to TRBJ2-5; no reliable D call. The CDR3 length is 15 residues. V was cut by 1 base and J by 1 base, with 10 bases left in between. Per germline, CDR1 SGHDN and CDR2 FVKESK. The CDR3 coding sequence is TGTGCCAGCAGCCAAGTTGGCACCGTCCAAGAGACCCAGTACTTC. Protein product: CASSQVGTVQETQYF.

V is TRBV18 and J is TRBJ2-5; D perhaps matches TRBD1 (6 bases). V was clipped by 4 bases and J by 4 bases, with 10 bases between them. This CDR3 is 13 amino acids long. Per germline, CDR1 KGHSH and CDR2 LQKENI. CDR3 sequence reads: CASSRGLGETQYF. The CDR3 nucleotides are TGTGCCAGCTCACGGGGGCTGGGAGAGACCCAGTACTTC.

The gene calls are TRBV2 and TRBJ2-6; D unresolved. The CDR3 has 14 residues. The V end lost 4 bases, the J end lost 1 base, and 5 bases lay between the germline ends. From germline, CDR1 is SNHLY and CDR2 FYNNEI. CDR3 DNA sequence: TGTGCCAGCAGTGGGCCATCTGGGGCCAACGTCCTGACTTTC. Protein sequence: CASSGPSGANVLTF. The full variable domain, completed using reference TRBV2 and TRBJ2-6, is EPEVTQTPSHQVTQMGQEVILRCVPISNHLYFYWYRQILGQKVEFLVSFYNNEISEKSEIFDDQFSVERPDGSNFTLKIRSTKLEDSAMYFCASSGPSGANVLTFGAGSRLTVL.

CDR3 in amino acids: CASSPSGGADTQYF. In nucleotides, the CDR3 is TGTGCCAGCAGCCCCAGCGGCGGGGCCGATACGCAGTATTTT. V usage is TRBV7-3 and J usage is TRBJ2-3; possible D gene TRBD2, 6 bases. This CDR3 spans 14 amino acids. Germline assignment: CDR1 SGHTA and CDR2 FQGTGA. Trimming pared 5 bases from V and 6 bases from J, leaving 15 bases between. The variable domain in full, completed from reference TRBV7-3 and TRBJ2-3, reads GAGVSQTPSNKVTEKGKYVELRCDPISGHTALYWYRQSLGQGPEFLIYFQGTGAADDSGLPNDRFFAVRPEGSVSTLKIQRTERGDSAVYLCASSPSGGADTQYFGPGTRLTVL.

The DNA for the CDR3 is TGTGCCAGCGTTCGGGACAGGGGGAACACTGAAGCTTTCTTT. It specifies CASVRDRGNTEAFF. This chain uses TRBV28 with TRBJ1-1; TRBD1 aligns across 10 bases. V was clipped by 8 bases and J by 1 base; unmatched bases: 4. The length of the CDR3 is 14 residues. The germline V gene has CDR1 MDHEN and CDR2 SYDVKM.

The chain carries TRBV3-1 (or the pseudogene TRBV3-2) and TRBJ2-3; 11 nucleotides agree with TRBD2. This CDR3 spans 20 amino acids. Trimming at V came to 0 bases and at J to 0 bases, leaving 11 bases not matched to a gene. Germline-derived CDR1 and CDR2 are LGHDT and YNNKEL (reference sequence). The CDR3 bases are TGTGCCAGCAGCCAAGATCTTGGGGGACTAGCGGTCACTAGCACAGATACGCAGTATTTT. It yields the protein CASSQDLGGLAVTSTDTQYF.

This clone was picked up a small number of times. The chain uses TRBV5-1 and TRBJ1-1, with D possibly matching TRBD1 (5 bases). This CDR3 region has 14 residues. The germline V gene encodes CDR1 SGHRS and CDR2 YFSETQ. V lost 1 base and J lost 5, with 12 bases in between. The CDR3 here is CASSLWGVVTEAFF. The CDR3 DNA is TGCGCCAGCAGCTTGTGGGGGGTTGTTACTGAAGCTTTCTTT.

The gene calls are TRBV7-2 and TRBJ2-1; 11 positions match TRBD1. V shed 1 base and J 3 bases; nucleotides not matched to a gene: 2. Looked up from germline, CDR1 is SGHTA and CDR2 is FQGNSA. The CDR3 is 16 amino acids. The CDR3 DNA is TGTGCCAGCAGCTTAGGGACAGGGGGCCACTACAATGAGCAGTTCTTC. It translates to CASSLGTGGHYNEQFF.

This clone came up a few times. The rearrangement uses TRBV2 and TRBJ2-7; D is uncertain. The CDR3 runs 13 residues. The germline V gene encodes CDR1 SNHLY and CDR2 FYNNEI. V was pared by 4 bases and J by 4 bases, with 11 bases between. The CDR3 is CASSVNFLYEQYF. As DNA, the CDR3 is TGTGCCAGCAGTGTAAATTTTCTTTACGAGCAGTACTTC. Looking up the rest from reference TRBV2 and TRBJ2-7 gives the full variable domain: EPEVTQTPSHQVTQMGQEVILRCVPISNHLYFYWYRQILGQKVEFLVSFYNNEISEKSEIFDDQFSVERPDGSNFTLKIRSTKLEDSAMYFCASSVNFLYEQYFGPGTRLTVT.

CDR3 in DNA: TGTGCCAGCATCCCCGTGCTCCAGAATGAGCAGTTCTTC. Amino acid sequence: CASIPVLQNEQFF. This sequence joins TRBV28 and TRBJ2-1; D call uncertain. Deletions cut 7 bases from V and 7 bases from J, with 14 bases between. The CDR3 has 13 residues. The germline V gene has CDR1 MDHEN and CDR2 SYDVKM.

The chain uses TRBV6-5 and TRBJ1-6; 8 nucleotides match TRBD1. With 4 bases clipped from V and 10 bases from J, the junction kept 12 bases outside the gene matches. This CDR3 contains 16 residues. Germline V lookup: CDR1 MNHEY, CDR2 SVGAGI. The CDR3 nucleotides are TGTGCCAGCAGTTTGGGACAGGCTTGGAAGGGGTCACCCCTCCACTTT. Translated: CASSLGQAWKGSPLHF.